This passage covers 17 T cell receptor beta chains from one sample sequenced in a study of shared clonotypes between healthy human individuals. CD8 cells classed as naive were CD45RO-negative and positively selected for CCR7, excluding terminally differentiated effector memory CD45RA+ cells. Repertoires were generated with immunoSEQ multiplex PCR, while TCRdb's copy carries only in-frame clones and drops some. The sample records about 2.2 million clones, 90% to 95% being singletons. Sequencing was carried out using naive CD8+ T cells from PBMCs. The source is a man aged 18-30 years in good health. Some clones in this sample may be carry-over from other donors' samples.

V gene TRBV9 combines with J gene TRBJ2-4; TRBD2 agrees at 12 bases. V was clipped by 4 bases and J by 2 bases; unmatched bases: 7. Germline-derived CDR1 and CDR2 are SGDLS and YYNGEE. The CDR3 is made up of 17 amino acids. This chain's CDR3 is CASSSPLAGGSKNIQYF. CDR3 bases: TGTGCCAGCAGCTCCCCACTAGCGGGAGGATCCAAAAACATTCAGTACTTC.

This sequence joins TRBV19 and TRBJ1-5; 8 bases fit TRBD1. The trim removed 5 bases at V and 3 bases at J, leaving 6 bases unmatched. Per germline, CDR1 LNHDA and CDR2 SQIVND (reference sequence). The CDR3 sequence is 15 residues long. This CDR3 reads CASSGGTGANQPQHF. CDR3 nucleotide sequence: TGTGCCAGTAGTGGAGGGACAGGCGCCAATCAGCCCCAGCATTTT.

This clone was seen only once. CDR3 in amino acids: CASSPGLRGAQYF. CDR3 sequence (DNA): TGTGCCAGCAGCCCCGGGTTGAGGGGAGCGCAGTATTTT. The V gene is TRBV6-5, the J gene TRBJ2-3, with D perhaps being TRBD1 or TRBD2 (5 bases each). Between the trimmed V and J ends, which lost 6 bases and 10 bases, there was a span of 17 bases. Germline V gives CDR1 MNHEY, CDR2 SVGAGI. This CDR3 is built from 13 residues.

V usage is TRBV28 and J usage is TRBJ2-2, with a possible D match to TRBD2 (6 bases). Germline assignment: CDR1 MDHEN and CDR2 SYDVKM. V lost 2 bases and J lost 4, with 14 bases in between. The CDR3 loop spans 16 amino acids. Here the CDR3 reads CASSLRGTRGTGELFF. In nucleotides, the CDR3 is TGTGCCAGCAGTTTACGGGGGACTCGGGGCACCGGGGAGCTGTTTTTT.

The J gene is TRBJ1-5, the V gene TRBV19; D is perhaps TRBD1 (5 bases). Per the germline V gene, CDR1 is LNHDA and CDR2 is SQIVND (reference sequence). The CDR3 runs 14 residues. Trimming removed 5 bases at V and 3 bases at J, with 11 bases between. Here the CDR3 DNA reads TGTGCCAGTAGTCCCCGGGGCATCAATCAGCCCCAGCATTTT. Its protein is CASSPRGINQPQHF.

This sequence joins TRBV29-1 and TRBJ1-2; perhaps TRBD1 as D (6 bases). V lost 7 bases to trimming and J lost 14 bases, with 26 bases between them. Germline V gene lookup returns CDR1 SQVTM and CDR2 ANQGSEA. The CDR3 is 13 amino acids. The DNA for the CDR3 is TGCAGCGCCTACCTAGGGGGACATCAGGCAGGGACCTTC. Translated: CSAYLGGHQAGTF.

This sequence joins TRBV27 and TRBJ2-7; D unresolved. The ends were cut back, 5 bases at V and 1 base at J, with 12 bases in the middle. The CDR3 runs 14 residues. Germline values: CDR1 MNHEY, CDR2 SMNVEV (reference sequence). The chain's CDR3 is CASSPHTGSYEQYF. CDR3 bases: TGTGCCAGCAGTCCACATACCGGTTCCTACGAGCAGTACTTC.

The chain recombines TRBV7-9 with TRBJ2-5; D possibly corresponds to TRBD1 (6 bases). V was trimmed by 1 base and J by 2 bases, leaving 17 bases between them. The CDR3 sequence is 17 residues long. The germline V gene has CDR1 SEHNR and CDR2 FQNEAQ (reference sequence). The CDR3 DNA sequence: TGTGCCAGCAGCTTAGATGTCCACTTCAGGGGTCAAGAGACCCAGTACTTC. It yields the protein CASSLDVHFRGQETQYF.

This sequence joins TRBV4-1 and TRBJ1-1, with TRBD1 as a possible D gene (5 bases). Germline V gives CDR1 MGHRA, CDR2 YSYEKL. With 2 bases removed from V and 5 bases from J, the gap between germline ends came to 24 bases. The CDR3 is 18 residues long. The CDR3 nucleotides are TGCGCCAGCAGCCAAAAGGGTTCCGGGACCGCCTTATGGACTGAAGCTTTCTTT. This encodes CASSQKGSGTALWTEAFF.

This chain's CDR3 is CASSSKREGSSYEQYF. The CDR3, as DNA: TGTGCCAGCAGCTCCAAGCGGGAGGGTTCCTCCTACGAGCAGTACTTC. The chain recombines TRBV7-9 with TRBJ2-7; 10 bases are a match to TRBD2. V trimming: 4 bases; J trimming: 0 bases; junction bases outside the gene matches: 6. The CDR3 extends over 16 amino acids. The V gene's germline CDR1 is SEHNR and CDR2 FQNEAQ (reference sequence).

V is TRBV7-9 and J is TRBJ2-5; perhaps TRBD2 as D (5 bases). Trimming took off 5 bases at V and 1 base at J, with 14 bases between the two ends. Germline CDR1 and CDR2: SEHNR and FQNEAQ (reference sequence). The CDR3 runs 15 residues. This chain's CDR3 is CASSPGSGIQETQYF. CDR3 sequence (DNA): TGTGCCAGCAGCCCCGGGTCGGGGATCCAAGAGACCCAGTACTTC.

The chain couples TRBV28 to TRBJ1-4, with TRBD1 matching over 7 bases. The V gene end was trimmed by 2 bases and the J gene end by 4 bases; junction bases not matched to a gene: 13. CDR1 is MDHEN, CDR2 SYDVKM, per germline. The CDR3 is 18 amino acids. The CDR3 loop is CASSLKPAPAGGNEKLFF. DNA of the CDR3: TGTGCCAGCAGTTTAAAGCCGGCCCCGGCAGGGGGTAATGAAAAACTGTTTTTT.

CDR3 nucleotides: TGTGCCAGCAGCGCGGGACTAGCGGGAAACCACGAGCAGTACTTC. Its translation: CASSAGLAGNHEQYF. The chain links TRBV9 to TRBJ2-7; 13 bases are shared with TRBD2. CDR1 SGDLS and CDR2 YYNGEE come from the germline V gene. J gave up 5 bases and V 3 bases, and 5 bases lay outside the gene matches. The CDR3 spans 15 residues.

The chain has TRBV7-9 and TRBJ1-3; the match to TRBD1 covers 8 bases. There are 15 residues in the CDR3. Germline V CDR1 and CDR2: SEHNR, FQNEAQ (reference sequence). With 4 bases clipped from V and 5 bases from J, the junction kept 7 bases outside the gene matches. CDR3 sequence reads: CASSYTGTGRNTIYF. DNA of the CDR3: TGTGCCAGCAGCTACACCGGGACAGGCCGAAACACCATATATTTT. The complete variable domain, with remaining parts taken from reference TRBV7-9 and TRBJ1-3, reads DTGVSQNPRHKITKRGQNVTFRCDPISEHNRLYWYRQTLGQGPEFLTYFQNEAQLEKSRLLSDRFSAERPKGSFSTLEIQRTEQGDSAMYLCASSYTGTGRNTIYFGEGSWLTVV.

This clone was seen only a few times. This sample also contains other DNA sequences that code for the same CDR3. V gene TRBV7-9 combines with J gene TRBJ1-1; maybe TRBD1 (6 bases). The CDR3 runs to 12 residues. The V gene lost 5 bases and the J gene lost 4 bases, with 8 bases spanning the gap. Germline V lookup: CDR1 SEHNR, CDR2 FQNEAQ (reference sequence). This CDR3 reads CASSLGATEAFF. CDR3 nucleotides: TGTGCCAGCAGCCTGGGGGCCACTGAAGCTTTCTTT.

This clone was seen once. V and J are TRBV23-1 and TRBJ2-7; no definite D call. TRBV23-1 has ORF status, its function being uncertain. V gave up 5 bases and J gave up 5 bases, with 7 bases separating them. The CDR3 has 11 residues. As DNA, the CDR3 is TGCGCCAGCAGTAGTGCCCACGAGCAGTACTTC. This translates into CASSSAHEQYF.

The rearrangement links TRBV11-2 to TRBJ2-1; either TRBD1 or TRBD2 may supply D (5 bases each). Germline V gene data show CDR1 as SGHAT and CDR2 as FQNNGV. The CDR3 is 17 residues long. Trimming stripped 1 base from V and 5 bases from J, with 18 bases between. The CDR3 region has the DNA TGTGCCAGCAGCTTAGTGGCCCGGGGCTTTTACAACAATGAGCAGTTCTTC. It codes for CASSLVARGFYNNEQFF.